These 28 T cell receptor beta chains originate from one sample sequenced in a study of cytomegalovirus exposure and HLA in healthy donors. 13 Jbeta primers and 60 Vbeta primers were used for the PCR. Sequenced by immunoSEQ multiplex PCR; TCRdb stores in-frame clones only, minus some. The table lists some 160,000 clones, 80% to 90% of them singletons, with approximately 2% in the top ten. Source material: PBMCs. The receptors stem from a man younger than 35 in good health and CMV-seronegative.

The genes are TRBV11-1 and TRBJ2-7, with TRBD1 as a possible D gene (5 bases). The germline V gene encodes CDR1 SGHAT and CDR2 FQDESV (reference sequence). V was pared by 5 bases and J by 7 bases, with 9 bases between. The CDR3 has 11 residues. CDR3 DNA sequence: TGTGCCAGCAGCCAACGGACAGAGCAGTACTTC. It yields the protein CASSQRTEQYF.

The J gene is TRBJ2-3, the V gene TRBV6-1; D possibly corresponds to TRBD1 (5 bases). The CDR3 spans 17 residues. CDR1 is MNHNS and CDR2 is SASEGT in the germline V gene. Trimming pared 1 base from V and 0 bases from J, leaving 14 bases between. For the CDR3, the DNA is TGTGCCAGCAGTGAAGGGAGAAGGGGCTTTAGCACAGATACGCAGTATTTT. Its translation is CASSEGRRGFSTDTQYF.

The chain is built from TRBV28 and TRBJ2-7; TRBD1 agrees at 7 bases. V gave up 6 bases and J gave up 2 bases; unmatched junction bases: 7. The germline V gene encodes CDR1 MDHEN and CDR2 SYDVKM. The length of the CDR3 is 14 residues. The DNA of the CDR3 is TGTGCCAGCAGGTCGAGACAGGGCACCTACGAGCAGTACTTC. Residues: CASRSRQGTYEQYF.

The CDR3 region has the DNA TGTGCCATCAGCGGGATTTGGAACTACGAGCAGTACTTC. Its translation is CAISGIWNYEQYF. V and J are TRBV10-3 and TRBJ2-7, with D tentatively TRBD2 (5 bases). Per germline, CDR1 ENHRY and CDR2 SYGVKD. This CDR3 is built from 13 residues. Trimming cost V 6 bases and J 3 bases, with 12 bases left between them.

The V gene is TRBV29-1, the J gene TRBJ2-5, with D perhaps matching TRBD2 (6 bases). TRBJ2-7 matches the DNA end more closely, so the J call is doubtful. In germline, CDR1 is SQVTM, CDR2 ANQGSEA. The CDR3 is 13 amino acids. CDR3 sequence: CSVGSAGPYEQYF. As DNA, the CDR3 is TGCAGCGTTGGATCTGCGGGACCTTACGAGCAGTACTTC.

This chain links TRBV9 with TRBJ1-3; no reliable D call. The V gene lost 4 bases and the J gene lost 3 bases, with 17 bases spanning the gap. CDR1 is SGDLS, CDR2 YYNGEE, per germline. The CDR3 is 16 residues long. CDR3 bases: TGTGCCAGCAGCTCTCCTGGGAGGTGGGGTGGAAACACCATATATTTT. It encodes CASSSPGRWGGNTIYF.

The V and J genes are TRBV6-1 and TRBJ1-5, with 7 positions matching TRBD1. The CDR3 contains 12 residues. Germline CDR1 and CDR2: MNHNS and SASEGT. With 6 bases clipped from V and 7 bases from J, the junction kept 3 bases outside the gene matches. CDR3 residues: CASSDRAQPQHF. CDR3 sequence (DNA): TGTGCCAGCAGCGACAGGGCACAGCCCCAGCATTTT.

This rearrangement joins TRBV2 to TRBJ2-1; 8 bases map to TRBD1. V lost 3 bases and J lost 4; bases outside the gene matches: 5. The germline CDR1 and CDR2 sequences are SNHLY and FYNNEI. The CDR3 has 15 residues. The CDR3 region has the DNA TGTGCCAGCAGTGATGAGACAGGGGCTTACAATGAGCAGTTCTTC. Its translation: CASSDETGAYNEQFF.

The chain is built from TRBV29-1 and TRBJ2-2; 9 nucleotides align to TRBD1. V was pared by 3 bases and J by 5 bases, with 4 bases of the junction left unmatched. CDR1 and CDR2 from the germline V gene are SQVTM and ANQGSEA. This CDR3 contains 14 residues. CDR3 region: CSVETGGGTGELFF. The CDR3, as DNA: TGCAGCGTTGAGACAGGGGGTGGGACCGGGGAGCTGTTTTTT.

The V call is TRBV19, the J call TRBJ1-6; 8 nucleotides agree with TRBD1. Germline loops: CDR1 LNHDA, CDR2 SQIVND (reference sequence). Trimming at V came to 1 base and at J to 11 bases, leaving 4 bases not matched to a gene. This CDR3 comprises 14 residues. The CDR3 nucleotides read TGTGCCAGTAGTATAGGGACAGGGCGTCCACCCCTCCACTTT. It encodes CASSIGTGRPPLHF.

The rearrangement links TRBV7-3 to TRBJ1-2; D is possibly TRBD1 (6 bases). CDR1 is SGHTA, CDR2 FQGTGA, per germline. The CDR3 runs 15 residues. V dropped 1 base and J dropped 2 bases, with 11 bases sitting between them. The CDR3 DNA reads as TGTGCCAGCAGCTTAAGAGGGGGACAAAACTATGGCTACACCTTC. Its protein is CASSLRGGQNYGYTF.

The chain uses TRBV6-5 and TRBJ2-5, with 11 bases that match TRBD2. The J call is uncertain, as TRBJ2-7 better fits the DNA end. The CDR3 loop spans 16 amino acids. Germline V gene data show CDR1 as MNHEY and CDR2 as SVGAGI. In nucleotides, the CDR3 is TGTGCCAGCAGTTACTCGTCTAGCGGGAGGCGGTACGAGCAGTACTTC. It yields the protein CASSYSSSGRRYEQYF.

The chain joins TRBV10-3 to TRBJ1-2; no clear D. The CDR3 runs to 13 residues. Germline V gene sequence: CDR1 ENHRY, CDR2 SYGVKD. V was cut by 3 bases and J by 8 bases, with 13 bases left in between. The CDR3 DNA reads as TGTGCCATCAGTGACCCCTCCTCGGGGGGCTACACCTTC. Encoded protein: CAISDPSSGGYTF.

The CDR3, as DNA: TGCGCCAGCAGCTTGGAGCGGATCTACAATGAGCAGTTCTTC. It is translated as CASSLERIYNEQFF. The J gene is TRBJ2-1, the V gene TRBV5-1; tentative D call: TRBD2 (5 bases). The germline V and J ends were trimmed by 0 bases and 3 bases, with 7 bases remaining between them. The CDR3 runs to 14 residues. The germline V gene has CDR1 SGHRS and CDR2 YFSETQ. Supplemented by reference TRBV5-1 and TRBJ2-1, the full variable domain reads KAGVTQTPRYLIKTRGQQVTLSCSPISGHRSVSWYQQTPGQGLQFLFEYFSETQRNKGNFPGRFSGRQFSNSRSEMNVSTLELGDSALYLCASSLERIYNEQFFGPGTRLTVL.

This chain links TRBV29-1 with TRBJ2-7; perhaps TRBD2 as D (5 bases). Deletions cut 4 bases from V and 7 bases from J, with 11 bases between. The CDR3 sequence is 11 residues long. Germline CDR1 SQVTM, CDR2 ANQGSEA. The CDR3 DNA is TGCAGCGTTGGGCCAACGGGGGAGCAGTACTTC. Residues: CSVGPTGEQYF.

Only a few counts were recorded for this clone. The chain is built from TRBV27 and TRBJ2-7; 11 bases align to TRBD1. The CDR3 spans 16 residues. The V gene's germline CDR1 is MNHEY and CDR2 SMNVEV (reference sequence). V lost 2 bases to trimming and J lost 1 base; unmatched junction nucleotides: 4. The CDR3 region is CASSLHGTGGSYEQYF. The CDR3 DNA follows: TGTGCCAGCAGTTTACACGGGACAGGGGGGTCCTACGAGCAGTACTTC.

The chain couples TRBV11-2 to TRBJ1-1, with D possibly TRBD1 on 6 matching bases. Per germline, CDR1 SGHAT and CDR2 FQNNGV. CDR3 length: 14 residues. Trimming took off 2 bases at V and 1 base at J, with 8 bases between the two ends. In DNA form, the CDR3 reads TGTGCCAGCAGCTTACAACAGGGGAACACTGAAGCTTTCTTT. Translating it yields CASSLQQGNTEAFF.

The V gene is TRBV7-3, the J gene TRBJ2-7; 7 bases are a match to TRBD2. Germline V gene sequence: CDR1 SGHTA, CDR2 FQGTGA. The CDR3 is 13 residues long. The trim removed 1 base at V and 7 bases at J, leaving 4 bases unmatched. CDR3 amino acids: CASSLREGGEQYF. CDR3 nucleotide sequence: TGTGCCAGCAGCTTAAGGGAGGGTGGGGAGCAGTACTTC.

The chain joins TRBV27 to TRBJ2-1; 10 nucleotides agree with TRBD1. The V segment lost 9 bases and the J segment 4 bases; nucleotides outside the gene matches: 6. Germline CDR1 and CDR2: MNHEY and SMNVEV (reference sequence). CDR3 length: 14 amino acids. The CDR3, as DNA: TGTGCCAGTTCGGACAGGGGGTTATACAATGAGCAGTTCTTC. This gives the protein CASSDRGLYNEQFF.

This clone appeared a few times. The V and J genes are TRBV7-8 and TRBJ1-5; tentative D call: TRBD1 (5 bases). The CDR3 runs 14 residues. Germline CDR1 is SGHVS and CDR2 is FQNEAQ. Trimming removed 5 bases from V and 8 bases from J, with 16 bases in between. The DNA of the CDR3 is TGTGCCAGCAGCCCGGGCAGGGTTCAGGAGCCCCAGCATTTT. This gives the protein CASSPGRVQEPQHF.

The chain carries TRBV6-5 and TRBJ1-4, with 8 bases identical to TRBD1. The germline gives CDR1 MNHEY, CDR2 SVGAGI. Unmatched junction bases numbered 2, after V lost 5 bases and J lost 6 bases. The CDR3 spans 13 residues. CDR3 sequence reads: CASSPGGDEKLFF. In DNA form, the CDR3 reads TGTGCCAGCAGTCCAGGGGGCGATGAAAAACTGTTTTTT.

The chain couples TRBV2 to TRBJ2-1; the match to TRBD2 covers 12 bases. The J segment lost 0 bases and the V segment lost 1 base, leaving 4 bases of the junction unmatched. This CDR3 is built from 18 residues. Germline V gives CDR1 SNHLY, CDR2 FYNNEI. The CDR3 loop is CASSEGTSGVSSYNEQFF. The CDR3 DNA reads as TGTGCCAGCAGTGAAGGGACTAGCGGGGTCAGCTCCTACAATGAGCAGTTCTTC.

This chain uses TRBV5-1 with TRBJ2-7, with unresolved D. CDR1 is SGHRS and CDR2 is YFSETQ in the germline V gene. The CDR3 consists of 14 residues. V gave up 0 bases and J gave up 9 bases, with 16 bases separating them. The CDR3 nucleotides are TGCGCCAGCAGCTTGGGGTGGCAAGACCCAGGGCAGTACTTC. Its translation is CASSLGWQDPGQYF.

The V call is TRBV18, the J call TRBJ1-1; D unclear. V gave up 5 bases and J gave up 7 bases, with 14 bases separating them. CDR1 KGHSH and CDR2 LQKENI come from the germline V gene. The CDR3 runs to 13 residues. CDR3 loop: CASSLGLEGEAFF. CDR3 nucleotides: TGTGCCAGCTCATTAGGTCTAGAGGGTGAAGCTTTCTTT.

This chain connects TRBV7-2 to TRBJ2-7; possibly TRBD1 for D (5 bases). V lost 1 base to trimming and J lost 0 bases, with 10 bases between them. CDR3 length equals 15 residues. Germline assignment: CDR1 SGHTA and CDR2 FQGNSA. The CDR3 bases are TGTGCCAGCAGCTTAGTAATTGACAGCTCCTACGAGCAGTACTTC. It yields the protein CASSLVIDSSYEQYF.

This clone was seen a few times. The J gene is TRBJ2-3, the V gene TRBV7-9, with D possibly TRBD2 on 6 matching bases. The V end was cut by 4 bases, the J end by 2 bases, with 7 bases between. CDR3 length: 13 amino acids. Germline values: CDR1 SEHNR, CDR2 FQNEAQ (reference sequence). This chain's CDR3 is CASSWRDTDTQYF. The CDR3 region has the DNA TGTGCCAGCAGCTGGCGGGACACAGATACGCAGTATTTT. The complete variable domain, with remaining parts taken from reference TRBV7-9 and TRBJ2-3, reads DTGVSQNPRHKITKRGQNVTFRCDPISEHNRLYWYRQTLGQGPEFLTYFQNEAQLEKSRLLSDRFSAERPKGSFSTLEIQRTEQGDSAMYLCASSWRDTDTQYFGPGTRLTVL.

The count of this clone is one. This chain's CDR3 is CAWSVLFNQPQHF. CDR3 bases: TGTGCCTGGAGTGTCCTCTTTAATCAGCCCCAGCATTTT. The rearrangement joins TRBV30 to TRBJ1-5, with no clear D. CDR1 is GTSNPN, CDR2 SVGIG, per germline (reference sequence). Between the trimmed V and J ends, which lost 0 bases and 4 bases, there was a span of 7 bases. The CDR3 spans 13 residues.

The chain joins TRBV6-5 to TRBJ2-3; possibly TRBD1 for D (6 bases). This CDR3 is built from 11 residues. Trimming pared 8 bases from V and 5 bases from J, leaving 8 bases between. Looked up from germline, CDR1 is MNHEY and CDR2 is SVGAGI. The CDR3 coding sequence is TGTGCCAGCCGAGGGGGAGATACGCAGTATTTT. Its protein is CASRGGDTQYF.